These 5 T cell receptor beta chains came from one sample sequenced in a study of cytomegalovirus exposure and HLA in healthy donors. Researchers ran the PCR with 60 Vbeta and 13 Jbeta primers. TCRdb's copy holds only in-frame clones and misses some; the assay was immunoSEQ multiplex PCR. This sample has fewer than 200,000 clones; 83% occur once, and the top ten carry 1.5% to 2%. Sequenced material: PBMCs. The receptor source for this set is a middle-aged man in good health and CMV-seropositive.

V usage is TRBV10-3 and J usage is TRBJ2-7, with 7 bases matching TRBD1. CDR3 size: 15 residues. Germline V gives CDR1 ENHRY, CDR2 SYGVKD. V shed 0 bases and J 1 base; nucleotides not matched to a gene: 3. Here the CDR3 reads CAISESPTGSYEQYF. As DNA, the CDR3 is TGTGCCATCAGTGAGTCTCCGACAGGGTCCTACGAGCAGTACTTC.

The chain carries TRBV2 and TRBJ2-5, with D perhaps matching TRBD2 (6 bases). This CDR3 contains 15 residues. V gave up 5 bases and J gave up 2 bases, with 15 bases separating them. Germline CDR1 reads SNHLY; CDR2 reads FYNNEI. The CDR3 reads CASSSISGTQETQYF. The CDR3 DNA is TGTGCCAGCAGTTCCATTAGCGGAACTCAAGAGACCCAGTACTTC.

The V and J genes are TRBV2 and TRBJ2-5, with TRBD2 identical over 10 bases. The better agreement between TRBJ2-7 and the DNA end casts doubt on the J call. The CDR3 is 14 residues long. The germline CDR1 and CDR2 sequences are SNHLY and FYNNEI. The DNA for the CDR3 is TGTGCCGGCAAACTAGCGGGAAGTTCCTACGAGCAGTACTTC. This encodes CAGKLAGSSYEQYF.

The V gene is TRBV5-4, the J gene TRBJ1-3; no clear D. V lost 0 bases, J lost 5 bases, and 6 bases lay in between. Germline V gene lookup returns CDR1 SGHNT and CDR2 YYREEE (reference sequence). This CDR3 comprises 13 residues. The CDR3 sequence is CASSLDRRNTIYF. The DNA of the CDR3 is TGTGCCAGCAGCTTGGACAGACGAAACACCATATATTTT.

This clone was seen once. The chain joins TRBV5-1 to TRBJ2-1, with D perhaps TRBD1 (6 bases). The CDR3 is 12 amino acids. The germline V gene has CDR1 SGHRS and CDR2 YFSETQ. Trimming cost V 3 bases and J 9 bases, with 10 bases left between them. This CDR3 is CASSYTGFEQFF. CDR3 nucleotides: TGCGCCAGCAGCTATACAGGGTTTGAGCAGTTCTTC.